These 5 T cell receptor beta chains were all obtained from the same sample, sequenced in a study of blood T cell repertoires in COVID-19. The table came from immunoSEQ multiplex PCR; TCRdb's copy has only in-frame clones and leaves some out. The sample contains around 170,000 clones, 75% to 90% of which appear only once. The sample taken for sequencing was peripheral blood. All receptors come from a woman in her thirties or forties with acute or convalescent COVID-19.

The chain employs TRBV19 and TRBJ2-3; tentatively, D is TRBD2 (6 bases). CDR3 length equals 15 residues. Trimming removed 1 base from V and 2 bases from J, with 10 bases in between. The V gene's germline CDR1 is LNHDA and CDR2 SQIVND (reference sequence). The CDR3 here is CASSIVRGNTDTQYF. The CDR3 nucleotides are TGTGCCAGTAGTATAGTACGGGGGAACACAGATACGCAGTATTTT.

The J gene is TRBJ2-2, the V gene TRBV29-1; 7 nucleotides align to TRBD2. Germline CDR1 SQVTM, CDR2 ANQGSEA. The length of the CDR3 is 14 residues. V lost 4 bases, J lost 2 bases, and 4 bases stayed unmatched. The CDR3: CSVGASGNTGELFF. In DNA form, the CDR3 reads TGCAGCGTTGGAGCTAGCGGAAACACCGGGGAGCTGTTTTTT.

V is TRBV29-1 and J is TRBJ2-3; D is perhaps TRBD2 (6 bases). CDR3 length: 13 residues. Germline assignment: CDR1 SQVTM and CDR2 ANQGSEA. V lost 5 bases and J 4 bases, leaving 13 bases between the germline ends. CDR3 DNA sequence: TGCAGCGTTAACCGGGGGACCGCAGATACGCAGTATTTT. It is translated as CSVNRGTADTQYF.

V is TRBV5-5 and J is TRBJ2-7; 9 positions match TRBD1. This CDR3 comprises 17 residues. Germline V lookup: CDR1 SGHKS, CDR2 YYEKEE (reference sequence). V lost 0 bases and J lost 5; bases outside the gene matches: 12. The CDR3 spells CASSLDFTTGGIDEQYF. CDR3 bases: TGTGCCAGCAGCTTGGACTTCACGACAGGGGGGATCGACGAGCAGTACTTC.

This clone is categorized as medium-sized (0.01 to 0.1%). The chain carries TRBV6-1 and TRBJ2-5; 10 nucleotides match TRBD2. Per the germline V gene, CDR1 is MNHNS and CDR2 is SASEGT. V was pared by 2 bases and J by 1 base, with 1 base of the junction left unmatched. The CDR3 is 15 residues long. The CDR3 coding sequence is TGTGCCAGCAGTGAACTAGCGGGGGTCCAAGAGACCCAGTACTTC. Translation gives CASSELAGVQETQYF.